A single T cell receptor (beta chain) is shown here with its context. Produced via immunoSEQ multiplex PCR; TCRdb's table is partial and in-frame only. The sample lists over 120,000 clones; approximately 80% were seen once. The data originate from a study of cytotoxic CD8 clonotypes in ibrutinib-treated CLL. The germline V gene encodes CDR1 SEHNR and CDR2 FQNEAQ (reference sequence). With V trimmed by 6 bases and J by 0 bases, 5 bases remained unmatched. The CDR3 loop spans 15 amino acids. The rearrangement joins TRBV7-9 to TRBJ1-3, with 7 nucleotides matching TRBD1. The specimen comprised PBMCs, sampled after 36 months of ibrutinib treatment. This clonotype originated in a human donor with chronic lymphocytic leukemia. CDR3 nucleotides: TGTGCCAGCAGGCGGACAGGAACCTCTGGAAACACCATATATTTT. Its protein is CASRRTGTSGNTIYF. Full variable domain (rest looked up from reference TRBV7-9 and TRBJ1-3): DTGVSQNPRHKITKRGQNVTFRCDPISEHNRLYWYRQTLGQGPEFLTYFQNEAQLEKSRLLSDRFSAERPKGSFSTLEIQRTEQGDSAMYLCASRRTGTSGNTIYFGEGSWLTVV.